Given below is one TCR beta chain in context. Its matching antigen is unknown. Profiled with immunoSEQ multiplex PCR; TCRdb holds only in-frame clones, not every one. The table has 120,000 to 150,000 clones, 85% to 95% seen once. The data derive from a study of T cell responses to AZD1222 COVID-19 vaccine. Study-wide points: Unmutated variant regions are reportedly targeted by nearly half of spike-specific TCRs. Donors were largely white British and mainly female; clonal diversity was possibly underestimated. Along spike, vaccine-associated CD4 TCRs were found throughout, with dominance at 160-218 and 743-854.

Germline V lookup: CDR1 MNHEY, CDR2 SMNVEV (reference sequence). The V end lost 2 bases, the J end lost 6 bases, and 10 bases lay between the germline ends. The CDR3 contains 13 residues. This TCR was recovered from an adult in good health. The chain is built from TRBV27 and TRBJ1-2; D possibly corresponds to TRBD1 (6 bases). Source: peripheral blood, taken on day 0 of MenACWY control vaccination. The CDR3, as DNA: TGTGCCAGCAGTTTAGGACAGACAAATGGCTACACCTTC. Protein product: CASSLGQTNGYTF.